The T cell receptor (beta chain) described here comes from a study of T cell responses to AZD1222 COVID-19 vaccine. Profiled with immunoSEQ multiplex PCR; TCRdb holds only in-frame clones, not every one. Here the sample spans around 120,000 clones, around 90% being singletons. Trimming stripped 0 bases from V and 3 bases from J, with 8 bases between. CDR3 length: 15 residues. Per germline, CDR1 LGHNA and CDR2 YNFKEQ. Sequenced here: peripheral blood, sampled 28 days after the second AZD1222 dose. This clonotype originated in an adult who received the AZD1222 COVID-19 vaccine. The J gene is TRBJ2-2, the V gene TRBV4-2, with D possibly being TRBD2 (5 bases). In DNA, the CDR3 is TGTGCCAGCAGCCAAGACGGTAGCGACACCGGGGAGCTGTTTTTT. It codes for CASSQDGSDTGELFF.